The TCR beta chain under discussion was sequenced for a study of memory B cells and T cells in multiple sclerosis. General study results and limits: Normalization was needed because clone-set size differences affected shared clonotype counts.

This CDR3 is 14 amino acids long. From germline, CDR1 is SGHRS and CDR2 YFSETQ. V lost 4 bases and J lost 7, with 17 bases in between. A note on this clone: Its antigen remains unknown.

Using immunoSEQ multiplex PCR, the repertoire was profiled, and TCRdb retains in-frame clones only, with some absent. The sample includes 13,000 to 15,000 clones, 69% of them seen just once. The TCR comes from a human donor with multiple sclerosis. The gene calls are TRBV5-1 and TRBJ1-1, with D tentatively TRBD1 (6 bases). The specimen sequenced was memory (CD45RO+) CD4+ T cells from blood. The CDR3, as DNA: TGCGCCAGCAGCGAGACGTCAGGGGCGTTTGAAGCTTTCTTT. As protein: CASSETSGAFEAFF.